This T cell receptor beta chain was documented in a study of cytomegalovirus exposure and HLA in healthy donors (dated by TCRdb to about 2017). At the level of the whole study: According to an earlier analysis of 587 of the donors, about 190 million T cells yielded over 90 million unique TCR beta sequences and around 300 Gb of sequence data. Because of strong linkage in the cohort, four or five DR-DQ haplotypes were treated as single units for association and clustering. An earlier analysis of approximately 500 of the donors applied high-throughput TCR beta sequencing to assess whether each TCR beta V gene segment acted as functional or pseudogenic. An early release covering approximately 600 HLA-typed donors comprised around 300 gigabases of sequencing data and around 80 million unique TCR sequences. In the later analysis, no new phenotypic data were used to find candidate immune exposures; instead, reliance was placed on TCR beta sequences and their occurrence across donors. High-throughput TCR immunosequencing, statistical association of individual TCRs with disease status, and machine learning were combined to predict cytomegalovirus infection status. Along with the approximately 620-subject first cohort, a separate validation cohort of over a hundred different subjects was used. In a later genetic analysis, genome-wide SNP genotypes for about 65% of the roughly 670 donors were used, and that subset was treated as a discovery cohort. Donor age, sex, ethnicity and CMV serostatus were compiled together with the repertoire data. A later analysis re-examined previously published TCR beta repertoires from around 670 donors and added high-resolution HLA genotyping to investigate patterns of TCR occurrence. The study aimed to test whether cataloging public T cell receptors could reveal signatures of past pathogen exposure. Every discovery cohort repertoire had been produced on one sequencing platform. HLA typing covered class I and class II loci at four-digit resolution. Among the roughly 400 genotyped donors, approximately 81% belonged to the genetic ancestry cluster associated with self-reported Caucasian donors. The T cell repertoires of around 670 subjects were profiled by immunosequencing and related to cytomegalovirus serostatus. On average, 235,054 unique TCR beta nucleotide sequences were sequenced per donor among some 420 genotyped donors of the cohort, with roughly 18% of those sequences being non-productive. The number of typed donors differed by locus: about 620-640 for A, B, C, DRB1 and DQB1; approximately 540 for DQA1; 606 for DPA1; and 450 to 480 for DPB1.

Libraries were made using the immunoSEQ multiplex PCR assay. The multiplex PCR relied on a mix of 60 forward primers for TCR Vbeta segments and 13 reverse primers for TCR Jbeta segments. The CDR3 region of rearranged TCR beta genes was amplified from genomic DNA with a multiplex PCR assay. On the Illumina HiSeq System, the amplified TCR beta libraries were sequenced as 87-base-pair reads. Per the source publication's procedure: In a later analysis, tens of millions of unique TCR beta chains were counted across the roughly 610 repertoires, and approximately 11 million of these chains were shared by at least two donors. Raw reads were error-corrected and collapsed into unique sequences with a nearest-neighbor algorithm that merged closely related sequences to remove PCR and sequencing errors. V, D and J gene segments were assigned by aligning CDR3 sequences to IMGT reference sequences. For a sequence to be retained, a match of at least six nucleotides to both a V gene segment and a J gene segment was required. Rearrangements were classified as productive when the CDR3 lacked stop codons and remained in frame with V and J, and all other rearrangements were classified as non-productive. CDR3 was defined by IMGT convention, running from the second conserved V-encoded cysteine to the conserved J-encoded phenylalanine. The earlier analysis of fewer than 700 of the donors excluded sequences that lacked an unambiguous match to a single V gene segment. In an earlier analysis of some 590 of the donors, a V segment was called functional when productive rearrangements were above 56.7%, and segregating when the standard deviation between donors exceeded 5%. To diagnose cytomegalovirus status from the catalog of TCR beta chain sequences, a statistical classification framework was built. In a later analysis, TCR nucleotide sequences were compared against IMGT/GENE-DB human TR gene sequences so that V and J genes could be assigned. Using the TCRdist pipeline, a later analysis assigned CDR3 sequences along with most-parsimonious VDJ recombination scenarios. In a later analysis, every TCR beta chain was defined by the combination of its CDR3 amino acid sequence and its V-gene family, and reads without a unique V-gene family were dropped. As a way to deal with suspected cross-contamination and a sequencing artifact, a later analysis dropped hundreds of nucleotide sequences that were highly shared and had low generation probability. For each public chain, a later analysis derived a clonal expansion index from normalized ranks of inferred template counts within each repertoire. Generation probabilities in a later analysis came from a VDJ recombination model fitted to out-of-frame rearrangements, and those results were checked against IGoR. Hypergeometric tests were used in a later analysis to score TCR-TCR, TCR-HLA and TCR-CMV co-occurrence, with a repertoire-size bias correction applied to the TCR pairs. False discovery rates were estimated in a later analysis by permuting HLA or CMV assignments 20 times. In a later analysis, co-occurring TCRs were grouped using DBSCAN, with TCRdist sequence similarity added in when clustering inside HLA-allele-positive subsets. Repertoires with fewer than 30,000 or more than 120,000 public chains, plus five repertoires with anomalous nucleotide sharing, were excluded from co-occurrence clustering. This is the immuneACCESS table as TCRdb keeps it, with only in-frame sequences that have V and J called. A part of the clones is gone; compared with another copy, unresolved V genes explain less than half, and the rest is unexplained. V, J and clone size derive from that table, while D and trimming were established from the DNA sequence. The sample table holds about 120,000 clones, of which roughly 82% were seen once. The top ten hold 11% of the sample.

Of note for this clone: Its antigen is currently not known. Base qualities are not recorded, but no much larger clone differs from it by a single base.

The cohort consisted of more than 650 healthy bone marrow donors. Cohort members were all nominally healthy when sampled, although unrecorded immune exposures were likely present. The donor tested CMV seropositive, placing the donor among the roughly 270 seropositive members of the cohort. A peripheral blood sample was collected from each donor, and TCR beta sequencing was performed on peripheral blood mononuclear cells. The Qiagen DNeasy Blood Extraction Kit was used to extract genomic DNA from the blood cell samples. Broad study findings and their caveats: The classifier was reported to diagnose cytomegalovirus status with high specificity and sensitivity in both the original and validation cohorts. Linkage disequilibrium might explain the correlated functional status among segregating V segments, but an unknown experimental factor could not be excluded. In vitro tests confirmed that three of the cytomegalovirus-associated TCR beta chains recognize cytomegalovirus antigens. A later analysis associated 16,951 TCR beta sequences with specific HLA alleles at a false discovery rate of 0.05. A later genetic analysis reported fewer N-insertions in productive TCRs among donors in an Asian-associated ancestry cluster than the roughly 700-donor mean. A further reported finding was that TCR beta sequences accurately predicted the HLA-A and HLA-B alleles for most subjects in the first cohort. This cohort had only TCR beta chains sequenced, and the lack of alpha or paired-chain data limited which features could be detected. The study gave a list of 150 to 200 TCR beta chains associated with cytomegalovirus. In a later analysis, most CMV-associated TCR beta chains were found to appear HLA-restricted, with HLA associations seemingly driven largely by CMV exposure. CMV serostatus was the only immune exposure information available for the cohort. Broadly in line with IMGT annotations, most TCR beta V segments showed up in productive rearrangements about 90% or about 30% of the time in an earlier analysis of 450 to 750 of the donors. Some 15 rarely observed V segments, including chromosome 9 orphons, were excluded from the earlier analysis of a few hundred of the donors because counts were too low. The sequencing pipeline was judged likely to have produced a cluster of highly shared sequence variants as a technical artifact. The authors suggested that the approach could potentially be extended to other disease states and immunological phenotypes. When HLA alleles, especially DR and DQ, strongly co-occurred, attributing TCR associations to individual alleles was difficult. Several of the top co-occurrence clusters appeared to be linked to parvovirus B19, influenza, CMV and Epstein-Barr virus, according to a later analysis. In a later analysis, HLA-associated TCR beta chains were found to be more clonally expanded and to have lower generation probabilities than equally common non-associated chains. Because HLA typing was missing for some donors at each locus, association tests included only the typed subset. In a later analysis, TCR association rates were found to vary across HLA loci, with the most associated TCRs seen for DRB1 alleles and the fewest for HLA-C alleles. Most TCR sequences were seen in very few donors, while some public TCRs were found in many individuals. An association between a missense DCLRE1C variant and V-gene and J-gene trimming of TCR beta chains was found in a later genetic analysis and replicated in an independent cohort. Sequencing depth was assumed to be roughly uniform across donors in the presence/absence analyses, though that assumption may not hold.

Sequencing was carried out using PBMCs. The source is a male donor in good health and CMV-seropositive.

At the DNA level, the sequence is TGTGCCAGCAGCTTCGAATCGCGGGGTAGGGGCAGCTCCTACAATGAGCAGTTCTTC. Its protein product is CASSFESRGRGSSYNEQFF. This chain is built from TRBV5-4 and TRBJ2-1; possibly the D gene is TRBD2, per 6 matching bases. Trimming costs V 2 bases and J 0 bases, and their ends lie 21 bases apart. CDR1 and CDR2 are drawn from the germline V gene (reference sequence): SGHNT, YYREEE. The CDR3 goes from the cysteine to the phenylalanine over 19 residues. The sequence is cut down to CDR3 DNA, 57 bases in frame from base 1.